This section outlines one T cell receptor (beta chain) sequence together with its context. Using immunoSEQ multiplex PCR, the repertoire was profiled, and TCRdb retains in-frame clones only, with some absent. Among tens of thousands of clones listed, roughly 91% were seen once. The data were taken from a study of blood T cell repertoires in COVID-19. Turning to the study itself: COVID-19 samples from acute and convalescent phases originated in the United States, Italy and Spain. T cells, B-cell-depleted T cells, or PBMCs provided the cDNA or gDNA that served as material.

Deletions cut 5 bases from V and 5 bases from J, with 22 bases between. CDR3 length: 16 residues. CDR1 is SGHKS and CDR2 is YYEKEE in the germline V gene (reference sequence). The chain is built from TRBV5-5 and TRBJ1-1, with D possibly being TRBD1 (5 bases). The sequence came from an elderly woman with active or convalescent COVID-19. The sequencing input was peripheral blood. CDR3 nucleotides: TGTGCCAGCAGACGATTCGGGAGGGGAGGGACGACTGAAGCTTTCTTT. Its translation: CASRRFGRGGTTEAFF.